One and the same sample provided the 20 T cell receptor beta chains below, sequenced in a study of identical twins. TCRdb re-analysed the 5' RACE reads in MiXCR, keeping a single row per CDR3 protein. The sample contains around 340,000 distinct CDR3 sequences, approximately 8.8% of which appear only once. The sample consisted of naive T cells sorted from blood. These receptors were obtained from a woman in her 50s in good health.

There are a few counts of this clonotype. A junction boundary mismatches the germline segment, possibly from a read error. This chain joins TRBV15 and TRBJ1-3; no firm D call. CDR3 length equals 15 residues. Per germline, CDR1 LNHNV and CDR2 YYDKDF (reference sequence). The CDR3 nucleotides are TGTGCCACCAGCAGATTCGAGGCAGCTGGAAACACCATATATTTC. Translated, it gives CATSRFEAAGNTIYF. Full variable domain (outside the CDR3, taken from reference TRBV15 and TRBJ1-3): DAMVIQNPRYQVTQFGKPVTLSCSQTLNHNVMYWYQQKSSQAPKLLFHYYDKDFNNEADTPDNFQSRRPNTSFCFLDIRSPGLGDTAMYLCATSRFEAAGNTIYFGEGSWLTVV.

This clonotype showed up just a few times. This chain connects TRBV20-1 to TRBJ2-3; 7 nucleotides match TRBD1. CDR1 and CDR2 from the germline V gene are DFQATT and SNEGSKA (reference sequence). After removal of 7 bases from V and 5 bases from J, the junction contained 3 bases not matched to a gene. The CDR3 has 11 residues. CDR3 bases: TGCAGTGAGGGGGCGGGAGATACGCAGTATTTT. Translating gives CSEGAGDTQYF.

This chain links TRBV6-6 with TRBJ2-3; perhaps TRBD2 as D (6 bases). Germline values: CDR1 MNHNY, CDR2 SVGAGI (reference sequence). This CDR3 region has 13 residues. The ends were cut back, 6 bases at V and 6 bases at J, with 13 bases in the middle. The CDR3 reads CASSLAAYDTQYF. As DNA, the CDR3 is TGTGCCAGCAGCTTAGCGGCGTATGATACGCAGTATTTT.

V usage is TRBV7-9 and J usage is TRBJ2-1; 9 bases line up with TRBD2. The ends lost 2 bases at V and 7 bases at J; junction bases unmatched: 6. The CDR3 contains 15 residues. Germline V lookup: CDR1 SEHNR, CDR2 FQNEAQ (reference sequence). The CDR3 region has the DNA TGTGCCAGCAGCTTAATAGCGGGAGATGGGAATGAGCAGTTCTTC. Translation gives CASSLIAGDGNEQFF.

In its sample, this clonotype was seen a few times. This CDR3 is CASSLRERQLFF. The CDR3 DNA sequence: TGTGCCAGCAGCTTGAGGGAGCGGCAACTGTTTTTT. The rearrangement joins TRBV5-6 to TRBJ2-2; D possibly corresponds to TRBD2 (5 bases). V lost 1 base and J 14 bases, leaving 12 bases between the germline ends. This CDR3 region has 12 residues. CDR1 SGHDT and CDR2 YYEEEE come from the germline V gene.

The CDR3 nucleotides read TGCGCCAGCAGTGAGAGTAGGCTAGCGGGAGGTGGGTACAATGAGCAGTTCTTC. This gives the protein CASSESRLAGGGYNEQFF. The rearrangement uses TRBV10-1 and TRBJ2-1, with TRBD2 identical over 11 bases. Germline CDR1 is WNHNN and CDR2 is SYGVQD (reference sequence). This CDR3 is 18 amino acids long. Trimming took 2 bases from V and 4 from J; bases not matched to a gene: 10.

This clonotype has a handful of counts. The rearrangement joins TRBV4-1 to TRBJ2-5; the match to TRBD1 covers 7 bases. The trim removed 4 bases at V and 4 bases at J, leaving 12 bases unmatched. The CDR3 contains 16 residues. Germline V gene lookup returns CDR1 MGHRA and CDR2 YSYEKL. The CDR3 is CASSPGRGPPRETQYF. The DNA of the CDR3 is TGCGCCAGCAGCCCCGGAAGGGGGCCACCGAGAGAGACCCAGTACTTC.

The chain employs TRBV30 and TRBJ2-3; D unclear. Germline V CDR1 and CDR2: GTSNPN, SVGIG (reference sequence). The CDR3 sequence is 11 residues long. V was clipped by 2 bases and J by 8 bases, with 8 bases between them. The CDR3 loop is CAWSPGRTQYF. As DNA, the CDR3 is TGTGCCTGGAGTCCCGGGCGTACGCAGTATTTT.

This clonotype was observed a few times. The chain is built from TRBV18 and TRBJ1-3; maybe TRBD1 (5 bases). The CDR3 runs to 15 residues. The germline V gene encodes CDR1 KGHSH and CDR2 LQKENI. Deletions cut 2 bases from V and 0 bases from J, with 8 bases between. Written as DNA, the CDR3 is TGTGCCAGCTCACCAACAGGAGCCTCTGGAAACACCATATATTTT. Its protein product is CASSPTGASGNTIYF.

This clonotype was counted many times. The chain uses TRBV5-5 and TRBJ1-2; weak D call: TRBD1 (6 bases). Germline V gene sequence: CDR1 SGHKS, CDR2 YYEKEE (reference sequence). The CDR3 runs to 15 residues. V dropped 4 bases and J dropped 8 bases, with 21 bases sitting between them. Written as DNA, the CDR3 is TGTGCCAGCAGCCCCACCGTGGGGGGGGCGTTGGGCTACACCTTC. This codes for CASSPTVGGALGYTF.

A few counts support this clonotype. The chain combines TRBV2 with TRBJ2-5, with D unclear. The CDR3 has 11 amino acids. Germline values: CDR1 SNHLY, CDR2 FYNNEI. Trimming cost V 4 bases and J 4 bases, with 4 bases left between them. The CDR3 reads CASSGLETQYF. CDR3 nucleotide sequence: TGTGCCAGCAGTGGGTTAGAGACCCAGTACTTC.

A few counts support this clonotype. CDR3 region: CATSRDKGGTEAFF. Written as DNA, the CDR3 is TGTGCCACCAGCAGAGATAAGGGGGGCACTGAAGCTTTCTTT. The chain couples TRBV15 to TRBJ1-1; TRBD1 is a possible D gene (6 bases). Per germline, CDR1 LNHNV and CDR2 YYDKDF (reference sequence). Trimming took 0 bases from V and 4 from J, leaving 9 bases between them. The CDR3 consists of 14 residues.

This clonotype occurred many times. The chain combines TRBV6-2 or TRBV6-3 with TRBJ2-1; 7 bases line up with TRBD1. Looked up from germline, CDR1 is MNHEY and CDR2 is SVGEGT. CDR3 length equals 16 residues. V was pared by 0 bases and J by 2 bases, with 4 bases of the junction left unmatched. The CDR3 here is CASSYSLGQTYNEQFF. The CDR3 DNA follows: TGTGCCAGCAGTTACTCGTTGGGACAGACCTACAATGAGCAGTTCTTC.

This clonotype has at least ten counts. This chain connects TRBV29-1 to TRBJ2-1; D remains unclear. Trimming shortened V by 7 bases and J by 1 base, and 11 bases separated the two germline ends. The length of the CDR3 is 13 residues. The germline CDR1 and CDR2 sequences are SQVTM and ANQGSEA. Here the CDR3 DNA reads TGCAGCGCTGGAGTTCGTTCCTACAATGAGCAGTTCTTC. Translation gives CSAGVRSYNEQFF.

This clonotype turned up a few times. The gene calls are TRBV5-1 and TRBJ2-5; 7 bases match TRBD2. CDR1 and CDR2 from the germline V gene are SGHRS and YFSETQ. V shed 6 bases, J shed 2 bases, and the junction held 10 bases outside the gene matches. This CDR3 has 15 residues. For the CDR3, the DNA is TGCGCCAGCACCTCACTCGGGACTAATCAAGAGACCCAGTACTTC. Translated: CASTSLGTNQETQYF.

At least ten counts were recorded for this clonotype. The chain joins TRBV12-3 or TRBV12-4 to TRBJ1-5, with 8 positions matching TRBD1. V gave up 5 bases and J gave up 1 base; unmatched junction bases: 4. The CDR3 sequence is 15 residues long. As DNA, the CDR3 is TGTGCCAGCAGTCCGCAGGGGGCGAGCAATCAGCCCCAGCATTTT. It encodes CASSPQGASNQPQHF.

This clonotype was detected only a few times. V usage is TRBV24-1 and J usage is TRBJ2-3, with unresolved D. Germline CDR1 reads KGHDR; CDR2 reads SFDVKD. The germline V and J ends were trimmed by 9 bases and 0 bases, with 12 bases remaining between them. The CDR3 runs 14 residues. The CDR3, as DNA: TGTGCCACCCCACCATCGGCTAGCACAGATACGCAGTATTTT. Residues: CATPPSASTDTQYF.

The chain has TRBV20-1 and TRBJ1-1; perhaps TRBD1 as D (5 bases). The CDR3 contains 12 residues. CDR1 DFQATT and CDR2 SNEGSKA come from the germline V gene (reference sequence). Deletions cut 5 bases from V and 4 bases from J, with 11 bases between. In DNA, the CDR3 is TGCAGTGCTGGGAGGGACGGCACTGAAGCTTTCTTT. This encodes CSAGRDGTEAFF.

In this sample, this clonotype turned up many times. The V gene is TRBV7-9, the J gene TRBJ2-7; 7 bases are a match to TRBD2. Per the germline V gene, CDR1 is SEHNR and CDR2 is FQNEAQ (reference sequence). Trimming removed 8 bases from V and 0 bases from J; junction bases left unmatched: 4. CDR3 length: 13 residues. The DNA of the CDR3 is TGTGCCAGCCGGGACTACTTCTCCTACGAGCAGTACTTC. This translates into CASRDYFSYEQYF.

This chain joins TRBV5-1 and TRBJ1-1, with D possibly TRBD1 on 5 matching bases. Looked up from germline, CDR1 is SGHRS and CDR2 is YFSETQ. The CDR3 covers 15 residues. V lost 2 bases and J lost 0, with 11 bases in between. CDR3 sequence: CASSFWGEMNTEAFF. The CDR3 nucleotides are TGCGCCAGCAGCTTCTGGGGGGAAATGAACACTGAAGCTTTCTTT.